These 17 T cell receptor beta chains were sequenced from one sample in a study of OX40 agonist ivuxolimab in advanced cancers. Repertoires were generated with immunoSEQ multiplex PCR, while TCRdb's copy carries only in-frame clones and drops some. In the table there are 71,000 or so clones, around 80% of which are singletons. The sample was CD4+ or CD8+ T cells sorted from blood, taken in a trial of the OX40 agonist ivuxolimab. These receptors were taken from an adult with an advanced solid tumor such as melanoma, head and neck, liver or kidney cancer.

The chain links TRBV5-6 to TRBJ2-5, with 8 bases lining up with TRBD1. Trimming at V came to 4 bases and at J to 4 bases, leaving 12 bases not matched to a gene. This CDR3 region has 16 residues. In germline, CDR1 is SGHDT, CDR2 YYEEEE. The CDR3 region has the DNA TGTGCCAGCAGCCAACGCCCAGGACAGGGTACAGAGACCCAGTACTTC. Amino acid sequence: CASSQRPGQGTETQYF.

A remark on this clone: At one boundary the junction diverges from the germline segment, which might be a read error. The chain has TRBV29-1 and TRBJ2-7; the match to TRBD1 covers 9 bases. Germline V CDR1 and CDR2: SQVTM, ANQGSEA. CDR3 length: 11 amino acids. CDR3 region: CSVDSGTGKHF. CDR3 DNA sequence: TGCAGCGTTGACTCCGGGACAGGGAAGCACTTC.

This sequence joins TRBV25-1 and TRBJ2-2; possible D gene TRBD2, 5 bases. The CDR3 extends over 16 amino acids. Trimming cost V 2 bases and J 0 bases, with 10 bases left between them. CDR1 and CDR2 from the germline V gene are MGHDK and SYGVNS. The CDR3 DNA reads as TGTGCCAGCAGTGAAGGACTGGGGTCGAACACCGGGGAGCTGTTTTTT. Protein product: CASSEGLGSNTGELFF.

The J gene is TRBJ2-7, the V gene TRBV2; D is undetermined. This CDR3 has 16 residues. CDR1 and CDR2 from the germline V gene are SNHLY and FYNNEI. Trimming took 6 bases from V and 2 from J, leaving 20 bases between them. The CDR3: CASRPTRTDVPYEQYV. CDR3 DNA: TGTGCCAGCAGGCCCACTCGGACGGACGTCCCCTACGAGCAGTACGTC.

CDR3 sequence: CASSVAVGGGGYTF. The CDR3 region has the DNA TGTGCCAGCAGCGTAGCCGTAGGGGGTGGTGGCTACACCTTC. The chain joins TRBV9 to TRBJ1-2, with a tentative D call TRBD1 (6 bases). Trimming removed 0 bases from V and 7 bases from J, with 13 bases in between. Germline assignment: CDR1 SGDLS and CDR2 YYNGEE. The CDR3 runs to 14 residues.

By proportion, this clone is large. The rearrangement joins TRBV6-5 to TRBJ2-2; TRBD1 agrees at 9 bases. The CDR3 sequence is 15 residues long. Germline V gene lookup returns CDR1 MNHEY and CDR2 SVGAGI. The V gene end was trimmed by 6 bases and the J gene end by 3 bases; junction bases not matched to a gene: 5. CDR3 nucleotide sequence: TGTGCCAGCAGCCTCCGGGACAGGGACACCGGGGAGCTGTTTTTT. Protein sequence: CASSLRDRDTGELFF.

This chain links TRBV27 with TRBJ2-2; D is unresolved. Trimming took 2 bases from V and 5 from J, leaving 9 bases between them. Per the germline V gene, CDR1 is MNHEY and CDR2 is SMNVEV (reference sequence). The CDR3 contains 14 residues. The CDR3 DNA reads as TGTGCCAGCAGTTTACCCTCCGGGACCGGGGAGCTGTTTTTT. Amino acids: CASSLPSGTGELFF.

The rearrangement uses TRBV19 and TRBJ2-5; possibly TRBD1 for D (5 bases). Germline V gives CDR1 LNHDA, CDR2 SQIVND (reference sequence). The CDR3 is made up of 19 amino acids. Trimming removed 0 bases from V and 7 bases from J, with 27 bases in between. CDR3 nucleotide sequence: TGTGCCAGTAGTATAGATTCCCTCTCGATCGGACGGCCCCAGGGGACCCAGTACTTC. Its translation: CASSIDSLSIGRPQGTQYF.

The J gene is TRBJ2-1, the V gene TRBV5-6; D possibly corresponds to TRBD2 (6 bases). Trimming pared 2 bases from V and 7 bases from J, leaving 16 bases between. The length of the CDR3 is 15 residues. The germline V gene has CDR1 SGHDT and CDR2 YYEEEE. CDR3 DNA: TGTGCCAGCAGCTTTGAGGGAGGAACGGGAAATGAGCAGTTCTTC. Translating gives CASSFEGGTGNEQFF.

V usage is TRBV7-9 and J usage is TRBJ2-1, with TRBD2 matching 14 bases. Germline-derived CDR1 and CDR2 are SEHNR and FQNEAQ (reference sequence). V lost 5 bases, J lost 7 bases, and 4 bases stayed unmatched. CDR3 length equals 15 residues. The chain's CDR3 is CASSRTSGRRNEQFF. In DNA, the CDR3 is TGTGCCAGCAGCAGGACTAGCGGGAGGAGGAATGAGCAGTTCTTC.

This chain uses TRBV21-1 with TRBJ2-5. TRBV21-1 is classified as a pseudogene. The length of the CDR3 is 13 residues. The CDR3 loop reads CATLFEGLETQYF. DNA of the CDR3: TGTGCCACCCTATTCGAGGGGCTAGAGACCCAGTACTTC.

V usage is TRBV19 and J usage is TRBJ2-1; 8 bases are a match to TRBD2. The CDR3 runs to 16 residues. J lost 0 bases, V lost 3 bases, and 4 bases had no gene match. CDR1 and CDR2 from the germline V gene are LNHDA and SQIVND (reference sequence). The CDR3, as DNA: TGTGCCAGTAGTATCCTAGCGGGTGACTCCTACAATGAGCAGTTCTTC. This encodes CASSILAGDSYNEQFF.

The chain has TRBV7-2 and TRBJ1-3; D is undetermined. The CDR3 length is 14 residues. Deletions cut 5 bases from V and 0 bases from J, with 8 bases between. Looked up from germline, CDR1 is SGHTA and CDR2 is FQGNSA. This chain's CDR3 is CASSGQNSGNTIYF. The CDR3 region has the DNA TGTGCCAGCAGCGGGCAGAACTCTGGAAACACCATATATTTT. Filled out from reference TRBV7-2 and TRBJ1-3, the complete variable domain reads GAGVSQSPSNKVTEKGKDVELRCDPISGHTALYWYRQSLGQGLEFLIYFQGNSAPDKSGLPSDRFSAERTGGSVSTLTIQRTQQEDSAVYLCASSGQNSGNTIYFGEGSWLTVV.

The chain joins TRBV5-1 to TRBJ2-2; weak D call: TRBD1 (6 bases). The CDR3 length is 15 residues. Germline lookup yields CDR1 SGHRS and CDR2 YFSETQ. Trimming pared 4 bases from V and 6 bases from J, leaving 16 bases between. CDR3 nucleotides: TGCGCCAGCAGCCCTGGACAGTTAGGGTCCGGGGAGCTGTTTTTT. Translated, it gives CASSPGQLGSGELFF.

This clone was found once. The chain is built from TRBV5-5 and TRBJ2-2, with 8 bases fitting TRBD2. The germline V gene encodes CDR1 SGHKS and CDR2 YYEKEE (reference sequence). V trimming: 4 bases; J trimming: 6 bases; junction bases outside the gene matches: 8. CDR3 length: 15 amino acids. CDR3 residues: CASSRLAGSPGELFF. The CDR3 DNA reads as TGTGCCAGCAGCCGTTTAGCGGGAAGTCCCGGGGAGCTGTTTTTT.

The V gene is TRBV6-5, the J gene TRBJ2-7, with 10 bases that match TRBD1. Germline assignment: CDR1 MNHEY and CDR2 SVGAGI. There are 15 residues in the CDR3. V lost 6 bases to trimming and J lost 6 bases; unmatched junction nucleotides: 11. The CDR3 is CASRPGQGRLGEQYV. In nucleotides, the CDR3 is TGTGCCAGCAGACCGGGACAGGGGCGGTTGGGCGAGCAGTACGTC.

This clone was detected a few times. V is TRBV15 and J is TRBJ2-1; D remains ambiguous. V was trimmed by 4 bases and J by 0 bases, leaving 10 bases between them. This CDR3 comprises 15 residues. Germline CDR1 is LNHNV and CDR2 is YYDKDF (reference sequence). This chain's CDR3 is CATSKVGASYNEQFF. The CDR3 DNA follows: TGTGCCACCAGCAAAGTTGGAGCCTCCTACAATGAGCAGTTCTTC. The full variable domain, rest sourced from reference TRBV15 and TRBJ2-1, is DAMVIQNPRYQVTQFGKPVTLSCSQTLNHNVMYWYQQKSSQAPKLLFHYYDKDFNNEADTPDNFQSRRPNTSFCFLDIRSPGLGDTAMYLCATSKVGASYNEQFFGPGTRLTVL.